These 28 T cell receptor beta chains were all obtained from the same sample, sequenced in a study of tumor and adjacent non-tumor tissue in lung cancer. This sample's RNA came from whole unsorted tissue. The normal lung tissue was taken more than 3 cm from the tumor edge. The library came from three nested PCR rounds adapted from ARM-PCR protocols. TCRdb analysed the multiplex PCR reads with MiXCR anew, one entry per CDR3 protein. The sample holds roughly 120,000 distinct CDR3 sequences, 60% to 70% seen once. The sequenced sample consisted of distant non-tumor lung tissue. These receptors all come from a man aged 55-75 years with non-small cell lung cancer.

Comments on this clonotype: One end of the junction does not line up with germline, which may come from a read error. The chain joins TRBV2 to TRBJ2-7; the match to TRBD1 covers 9 bases. The CDR3 extends over 15 amino acids. Per germline, CDR1 SNHLY and CDR2 FYNNEI. The CDR3 sequence is CDSRGGDRVYEDQCF. CDR3 in DNA: TGTGACAGCAGAGGCGGGGACAGGGTTTACGAAGATCAGTGCTTC.

In the case of this clonotype: A much more abundant neighbour one base away suggests this may be a read error. The chain couples TRBV5-1 to TRBJ2-5; TRBD2 matches at 8 bases. Germline V CDR1 and CDR2: SGHRS, YFSETQ. The CDR3 is made up of 16 amino acids. Unmatched junction bases numbered 15, after V lost 7 bases and J lost 4 bases. CDR3 amino acids: CASPTERGRKGETQYF. As DNA, the CDR3 is TGCGCCAGCCCGACCGAGCGGGGGCGTAAGGGAGAGACCCAGTACTTC.

The V and J genes are TRBV20-1 and TRBJ2-7, with a tentative D call TRBD1 (5 bases). V gave up 5 bases and J gave up 2 bases, with 16 bases separating them. Germline V gene sequence: CDR1 DFQATT, CDR2 SNEGSKA (reference sequence). CDR3 size: 14 residues. The CDR3 nucleotides are TGCAGTGCTCTACCTCAAGGACATACCTACGAGCAGTACTTC. Protein: CSALPQGHTYEQYF.

Details on this clonotype: A much larger clonotype is one base distant, so this may be a read error. DNA of the CDR3: TGCGCCAGCAGCCTTCCGACCTGGGAGCTGTTTTTT. This gives the protein CASSLPTWELFF. The rearrangement links TRBV4-1 to TRBJ2-2; no definite D call. The germline gives CDR1 MGHRA, CDR2 YSYEKL. V lost 4 bases and J 9 bases, leaving 9 bases between the germline ends. CDR3 length: 12 amino acids.

This clonotype was observed a few times. A clone one base away is much larger, so this may be a read error. The chain joins TRBV28 to TRBJ2-7, with TRBD1 matching 8 bases. Germline values: CDR1 MDHEN, CDR2 SYDVKM. The CDR3 loop spans 13 amino acids. The trim removed 5 bases at V and 5 bases at J, leaving 5 bases unmatched. The CDR3 DNA follows: TGTGCCAGCAGTCTGGACAGGGATAACGAGCAGTACTTC. Its translation is CASSLDRDNEQYF.

Concerning this clonotype: The junction and the germline gene differ at one end; a read error may be behind it. DNA of the CDR3: TGCAGCGTTGAGGGTAAACACAGCTCCCACAATGCGCAGTTCTTC. This gives the protein CSVEGKHSSHNAQFF. V and J are TRBV29-1 and TRBJ2-1; D remains ambiguous. The CDR3 has 15 residues. The germline CDR1 and CDR2 sequences are SQVTM and ANQGSEA.

In its sample, this clonotype was seen once. J is TRBJ2-3 and V is TRBV6-5; tentative D call: TRBD1 (5 bases). This CDR3 is built from 14 residues. Germline V gives CDR1 MNHEY, CDR2 SVGAGI. CDR3 DNA: TGTGAAAGCATTCTAGGGGTTAGCACAGATACGCAGTATTTT. Protein product: CESILGVSTDTQYF.

The chain's CDR3 is CATSDSGGGLRGQFF. The CDR3 nucleotides are TGTGCCACCAGTGATTCCGGCGGGGGGCTCCGGGGGCAGTTCTTC. V is TRBV24-1 and J is TRBJ2-1, with TRBD2 identical over 8 bases. The CDR3 is 15 residues long. With 2 bases clipped from V and 12 bases from J, the junction kept 11 bases outside the gene matches. Per germline, CDR1 KGHDR and CDR2 SFDVKD.

This clonotype was counted only a few times. A junction end diverges from the germline sequence, so it may reflect a read error. The chain is built from TRBV6-2 or TRBV6-3 and TRBJ2-5; TRBD2 agrees at 9 bases. CDR1 and CDR2 (germline): MNHEY, SVGEGT. The CDR3 has 18 residues. The DNA for the CDR3 is TGTGCCTGCAGCATCGGGACTAGCACCAACCCTTGTAGGGAGACCCAGTACTTC. This encodes CACSIGTSTNPCRETQYF.

The chain employs TRBV6-2 or TRBV6-3 and TRBJ2-1; TRBD2 matches at 8 bases. Losses at the gene ends were 3 bases for V and 15 bases for J; bases not matched to a gene: 13. The CDR3 contains 14 residues. Looked up from germline, CDR1 is MNHEY and CDR2 is SVGEGT. The DNA for the CDR3 is TGTGCCAGCAGTTATAGCGGGGCCTACAATGAGATGTTCTTC. This translates into CASSYSGAYNEMFF.

As concerns this clonotype: One junction end does not reproduce the germline sequence, and a read error may be involved. The chain recombines TRBV11-1 with TRBJ2-7, with TRBD2 identical over 13 bases. This CDR3 is built from 17 residues. Germline CDR1 reads SGHAT; CDR2 reads FQDESV (reference sequence). In DNA, the CDR3 is TGTACCAGCAGCCCCGGACTAGCGGGGGCACTCTCCTACGAGCAGTACTTC. Its translation: CTSSPGLAGALSYEQYF.

This chain joins TRBV12-3 or TRBV12-4 and TRBJ1-6; TRBD1 matches 8 bases. CDR3 length equals 14 residues. The CDR3 sequence is CVNRQTGVNSPLHF. The CDR3 DNA follows: TGTGTCAACAGACAGACAGGGGTTAATTCACCCCTCCACTTT.

The CDR3 loop is CSVEVGAGIYEQYF. In DNA form, the CDR3 reads TGCAGCGTTGAAGTTGGGGCCGGGATCTACGAGCAGTACTTC. The gene calls are TRBV29-1 and TRBJ2-7, with D perhaps matching TRBD1 or TRBD2 (5 bases each). The V end was cut by 1 base, the J end by 3 bases, with 13 bases between. This CDR3 spans 14 amino acids. The germline gives CDR1 SQVTM, CDR2 ANQGSEA.

The CDR3 DNA reads as TGTGCCAGCAGCTTGACAGGGGGCGAGCAGTACTTC. Encoded protein: CASSLTGGEQYF. The gene calls are TRBV6-5 and TRBJ2-7, with 9 positions matching TRBD1. Per the germline V gene, CDR1 is MNHEY and CDR2 is SVGAGI. J was trimmed by 6 bases and V by 6 bases; bases with no gene match: 3. This CDR3 is built from 12 residues.

As concerns this clonotype: Lacking the conserved final phenylalanine or tryptophan, this CDR3 likely reflects a read error. V and J are TRBV6-6 and TRBJ1-5; D remains unclear. Germline CDR1 reads MNHNY; CDR2 reads SVGAGI (reference sequence). CDR3 length: 15 amino acids. The CDR3 reads CANSYGRVDNQPQHL. The CDR3 coding sequence is TGTGCCAACAGTTACGGGAGGGTTGACAATCAGCCCCAGCATCTT.

Concerning this clonotype itself: A junction end diverges from the germline sequence, so it may reflect a read error. The chain links TRBV4-1 to TRBJ2-1; the D is unclear. This CDR3 spans 18 amino acids. The germline V gene has CDR1 MGHRA and CDR2 YSYEKL. This CDR3 reads CASSRAASISVSYNEQFF. CDR3 DNA: TGCGCAAGCAGCCGAGCCGCATCCATTTCCGTATCCTACAATGAGCAGTTCTTC.

This chain links TRBV20-1 with TRBJ1-2; possible D gene TRBD1, 5 bases. Per germline, CDR1 DFQATT and CDR2 SNEGSKA (reference sequence). V was cut by 3 bases and J by 3 bases, with 11 bases left in between. The CDR3 sequence is 13 residues long. The CDR3 DNA sequence: TGCAGTGCTAGTGAGGGGAGGGACTATGGCTACACCTTC. Its translation: CSASEGRDYGYTF.

This clonotype was seen ten or more times. CDR3 nucleotides: TGCGCCAGCAGCTTGGATGGGAGAGGGTTTAATGAAGCTTTCTTT. It is translated as CASSLDGRGFNEAFF. This chain links TRBV5-1 with TRBJ1-1; the D is unclear. Germline CDR1 is SGHRS and CDR2 is YFSETQ. Trimming took off 0 bases at V and 7 bases at J, with 16 bases between the two ends. This CDR3 has 15 amino acids.

About this clonotype: One end of the junction does not line up with germline, which may come from a read error. V is TRBV4-3 and J is TRBJ1-4, with D maybe TRBD1 (6 bases). CDR1 LGHNA and CDR2 YSLEER come from the germline V gene. The CDR3 runs to 16 residues. The CDR3 nucleotides are TGCGCCAGCAACCAAGCAGGGACATCGGGTAATGAAAAACTGTTTTTT. Translation gives CASNQAGTSGNEKLFF.

Comments on this clonotype: This may be a read error, as it is one base from a much larger clone. The CDR3 nucleotides read TGCAGTACCGGAGGTAGAGGGACTAGTATTTCCGAGCAGTACTTC. This translates into CSTGGRGTSISEQYF. The chain combines TRBV20-1 with TRBJ2-7; 8 bases match TRBD2. The CDR3 has 15 amino acids. Germline assignment: CDR1 DFQATT and CDR2 SNEGSKA (reference sequence). Trimming removed 8 bases from V and 6 bases from J; junction bases left unmatched: 18.

This sequence joins TRBV11-2 and TRBJ2-1, with D possibly being TRBD2 (7 bases). The CDR3 sequence is 14 residues long. The V end lost 1 base, the J end lost 8 bases, and 12 bases lay between the germline ends. CDR1 and CDR2 (germline): SGHAT, FQNNGV. The CDR3 is CASSLVGGGYEQFF. CDR3 bases: TGTGCCAGCAGCTTAGTGGGAGGGGGATATGAGCAGTTCTTC.

This clonotype was counted a single time. A read error may produce the germline difference seen at one junction end. The genes are TRBV4-1 and TRBJ1-5, with 8 positions matching TRBD1. CDR3 length: 18 residues. The germline V gene encodes CDR1 MGHRA and CDR2 YSYEKL. CDR3 amino acids: CASSQTGTGRDGNQLQHF. The CDR3 nucleotides read TGCGCCAGCAGTCAAACCGGGACAGGACGTGATGGCAATCAGCTCCAGCATTTT.

This clonotype occurred many times. The V gene is TRBV5-1, the J gene TRBJ2-3; 13 positions match TRBD2. The CDR3 has 16 amino acids. The V and J ends lost 0 bases and 3 bases, in that order; junction bases with no gene match: 1. Germline V gives CDR1 SGHRS, CDR2 YFSETQ. DNA for the CDR3: TGCGCCAGCAGCTTGGAGGGACTAGCGGGGACAGATACGCAGTATTTT. This codes for CASSLEGLAGTDTQYF.

In this sample, this clonotype turned up once. This could be a read error, since a much larger clone is one nucleotide away. V gene TRBV20-1 combines with J gene TRBJ1-4, with 8 nucleotides matching TRBD1. In germline, CDR1 is DFQATT, CDR2 SNEGSKA (reference sequence). V lost 0 bases and J lost 9; bases outside the gene matches: 12. There are 16 residues in the CDR3. CDR3 sequence reads: CSARDAADREGKKLFF. The CDR3 region has the DNA TGCAGTGCTAGAGATGCAGCGGACAGGGAGGGTAAAAAACTGTTTTTT.

A word on this clonotype: The junction differs from germline at one of its ends, possibly a read error. The chain links TRBV4-2 to TRBJ2-7; a possible D gene is TRBD2 (6 bases). The CDR3 has 15 residues. Germline CDR1 is LGHNA and CDR2 is YNFKEQ. In DNA, the CDR3 is TGTACCAGCAGCCAAAACACGGGGGTATCCTACGAGCAGTACTTC. Translating gives CTSSQNTGVSYEQYF.

Only one count was recorded for this clonotype. This clone may be a read error of a much larger clone one base away. The chain couples TRBV5-8 to TRBJ1-1; no clear D gene. CDR1 SGHTS and CDR2 YDEGEE come from the germline V gene. The CDR3 totals 13 residues. CDR3 region: CASRRGPNTGAFF. For the CDR3, the DNA is TGTGCCAGCAGGAGAGGACCGAACACTGGAGCTTTCTTT.

The chain uses TRBV11-3 and TRBJ2-3; 14 bases map to TRBD2. CDR1 is SGHNT, CDR2 YENEEA, per germline. The CDR3 contains 16 residues. CDR3: CVNSASGLAGVDTQYF. The DNA for the CDR3 is TGTGTCAACAGCGCCTCGGGACTAGCGGGAGTAGATACGCAGTATTTT.

To note about this clonotype: Mismatch with germline at one junction end may stem from a read error. The chain has TRBV5-5 and TRBJ2-7, with TRBD2 identical over 7 bases. CDR1 is SGHKS, CDR2 YYEKEE, per germline (reference sequence). This CDR3 has 14 residues. CDR3 sequence reads: CASSSVSGAYEQYF. The DNA of the CDR3 is TGTGCCAGCAGCTCGGTCAGCGGGGCCTACGAACAGTACTTC. Combining the CDR3 with reference TRBV5-5 and TRBJ2-7 gives the whole variable domain DAGVTQSPTHLIKTRGQQVTLRCSPISGHKSVSWYQQVLGQGPQFIFQYYEKEERGRGNFPDRFSARQFPNYSSELNVNALLLGDSALYLCASSSVSGAYEQYFGPGTRLTVT.